This T cell receptor (beta chain) was sequenced during a study of CD8 T cells in ankylosing spondylitis. Study-level findings and limits: Disease-linked clones bore a CD8+ phenotype and were relatively rare in peripheral blood. The study looked at matched synovial fluid samples from ankylosing spondylitis patients. Disease-linked clones were reported to be significantly enriched there. Typical of ankylosing spondylitis blood, it appeared, was a TCR beta motif of under 10 highly homologous variants.

The CDR3 length is 13 residues. The germline CDR1 and CDR2 sequences are SQVTM and ANQGSEA. V was clipped by 1 base and J by 2 bases, with 8 bases between them. Of note for this clonotype: Its antigen remains unidentified.

Quantitative 5'-RACE was performed with molecular barcodes, and it yielded the TCR beta libraries. One entry per CDR3 protein results from TCRdb running MiXCR on the 5' RACE reads. The profile shows about 160,000 distinct CDR3 sequences, approximately 9.9% of them singletons. The specimen was blood, either unsorted or a sorted T cell fraction (not recorded which). The sequence was collected from a female donor with ankylosing spondylitis or in good health (not recorded which). The chain recombines TRBV29-1 with TRBJ1-2; TRBD1 is a possible D gene (5 bases). The CDR3 DNA reads as TGCAGCGTTGAAGGTGGGGGAAACTATGGCTACACCTTC. Protein sequence: CSVEGGGNYGYTF.